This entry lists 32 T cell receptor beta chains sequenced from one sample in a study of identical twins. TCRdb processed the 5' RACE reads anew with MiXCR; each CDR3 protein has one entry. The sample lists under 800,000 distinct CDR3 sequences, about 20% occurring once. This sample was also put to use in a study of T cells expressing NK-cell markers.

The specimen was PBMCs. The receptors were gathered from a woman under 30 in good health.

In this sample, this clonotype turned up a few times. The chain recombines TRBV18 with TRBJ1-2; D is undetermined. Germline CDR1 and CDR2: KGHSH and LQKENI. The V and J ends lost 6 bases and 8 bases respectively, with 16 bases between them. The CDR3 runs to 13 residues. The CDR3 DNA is TGTGCCAGCTCCGCGGGAACCTCTGAGGGCTACACCTTC. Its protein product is CASSAGTSEGYTF.

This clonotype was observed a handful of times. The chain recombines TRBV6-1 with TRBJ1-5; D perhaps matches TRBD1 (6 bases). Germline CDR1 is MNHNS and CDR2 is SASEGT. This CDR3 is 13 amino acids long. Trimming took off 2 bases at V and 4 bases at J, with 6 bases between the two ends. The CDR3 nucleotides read TGTGCCAGCAGTGAACAGGGGAATCAGCCCCAGCATTTT. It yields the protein CASSEQGNQPQHF.

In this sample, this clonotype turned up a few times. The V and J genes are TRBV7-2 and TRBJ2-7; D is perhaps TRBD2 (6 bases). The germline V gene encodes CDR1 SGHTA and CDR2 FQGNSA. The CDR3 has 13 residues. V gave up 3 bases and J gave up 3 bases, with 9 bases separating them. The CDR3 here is CASSFGGNYEQYF. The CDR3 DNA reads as TGTGCCAGCAGCTTTGGGGGGAACTACGAGCAGTACTTC. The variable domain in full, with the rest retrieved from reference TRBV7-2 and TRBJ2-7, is GAGVSQSPSNKVTEKGKDVELRCDPISGHTALYWYRQSLGQGLEFLIYFQGNSAPDKSGLPSDRFSAERTGGSVSTLTIQRTQQEDSAVYLCASSFGGNYEQYFGPGTRLTVT.

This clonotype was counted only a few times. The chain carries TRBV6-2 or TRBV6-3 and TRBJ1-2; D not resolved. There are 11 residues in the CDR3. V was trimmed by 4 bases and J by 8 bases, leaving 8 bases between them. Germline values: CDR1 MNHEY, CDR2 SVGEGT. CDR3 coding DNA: TGTGCCAGCAGTTCCCATGGCGGCTACACCTTC. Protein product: CASSSHGGYTF.

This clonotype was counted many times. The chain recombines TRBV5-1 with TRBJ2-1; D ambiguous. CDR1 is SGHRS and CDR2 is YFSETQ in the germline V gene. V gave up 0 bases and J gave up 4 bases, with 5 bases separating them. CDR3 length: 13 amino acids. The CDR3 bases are TGCGCCAGCAGCTTGGACGCATACAATGAGCAGTTCTTC. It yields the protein CASSLDAYNEQFF.

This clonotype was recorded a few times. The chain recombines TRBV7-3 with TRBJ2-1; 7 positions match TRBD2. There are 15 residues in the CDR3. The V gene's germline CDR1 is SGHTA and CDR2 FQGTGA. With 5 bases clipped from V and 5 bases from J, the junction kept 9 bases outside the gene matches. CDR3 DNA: TGTGCCAGCAGCCCCCGATTCGGGGGGAACAATGAGCAGTTCTTC. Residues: CASSPRFGGNNEQFF.

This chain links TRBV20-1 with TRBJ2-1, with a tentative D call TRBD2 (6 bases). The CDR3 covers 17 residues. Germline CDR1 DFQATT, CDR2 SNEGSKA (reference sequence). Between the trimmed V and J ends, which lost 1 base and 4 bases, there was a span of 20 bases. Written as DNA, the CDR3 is TGCAGTGCTAGAGGTCGGGGAGCTGGCGGGGTTTACAATGAGCAGTTCTTC. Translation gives CSARGRGAGGVYNEQFF.

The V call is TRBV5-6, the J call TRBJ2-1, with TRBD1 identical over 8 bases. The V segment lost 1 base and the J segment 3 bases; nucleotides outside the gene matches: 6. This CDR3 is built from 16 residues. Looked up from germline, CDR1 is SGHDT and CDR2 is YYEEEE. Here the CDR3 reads CASSLRTGPVYNEQFF. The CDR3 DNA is TGTGCCAGCAGCTTGCGGACAGGGCCCGTCTACAATGAGCAGTTCTTC.

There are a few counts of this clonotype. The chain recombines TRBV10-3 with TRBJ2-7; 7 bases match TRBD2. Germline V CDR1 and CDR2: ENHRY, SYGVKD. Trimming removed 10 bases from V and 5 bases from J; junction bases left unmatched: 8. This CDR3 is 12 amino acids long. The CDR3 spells CATLGGWNEQYF. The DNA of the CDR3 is TGTGCCACCCTCGGGGGGTGGAACGAGCAGTACTTC.

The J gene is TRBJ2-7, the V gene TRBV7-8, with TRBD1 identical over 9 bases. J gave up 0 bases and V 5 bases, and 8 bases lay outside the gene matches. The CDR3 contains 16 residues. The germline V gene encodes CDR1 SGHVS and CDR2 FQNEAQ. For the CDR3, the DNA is TGTGCCAGCAGCCCACGACAGGGGGACAGCTCCTACGAGCAGTACTTC. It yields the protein CASSPRQGDSSYEQYF. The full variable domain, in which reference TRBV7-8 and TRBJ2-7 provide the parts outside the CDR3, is GAGVSQSPRYKVAKRGQDVALRCDPISGHVSLFWYQQALGQGPEFLTYFQNEAQLDKSGLPSDRFFAERPEGSVSTLKIQRTQQEDSAVYLCASSPRQGDSSYEQYFGPGTRLTVT.

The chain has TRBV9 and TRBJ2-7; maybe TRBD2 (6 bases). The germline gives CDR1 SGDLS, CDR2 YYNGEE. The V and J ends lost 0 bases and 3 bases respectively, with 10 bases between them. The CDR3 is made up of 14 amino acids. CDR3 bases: TGTGCCAGCAGCGTAGCTAATAGCGGCTACGAGCAGTACTTC. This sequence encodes CASSVANSGYEQYF.

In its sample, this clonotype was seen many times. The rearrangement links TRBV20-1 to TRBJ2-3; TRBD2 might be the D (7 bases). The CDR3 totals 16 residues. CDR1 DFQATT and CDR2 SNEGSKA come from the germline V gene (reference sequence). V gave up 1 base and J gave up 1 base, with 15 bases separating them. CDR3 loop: CSARALHGGRTDTQYF. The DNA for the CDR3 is TGCAGTGCTAGAGCCCTGCACGGGGGGCGCACAGATACGCAGTATTTT.

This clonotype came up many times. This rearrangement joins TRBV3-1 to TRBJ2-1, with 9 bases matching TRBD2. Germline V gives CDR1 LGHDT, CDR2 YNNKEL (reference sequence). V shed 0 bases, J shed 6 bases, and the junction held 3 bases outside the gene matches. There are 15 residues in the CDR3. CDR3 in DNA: TGTGCCAGCAGCCAAGACATTAGCGGGAGCAATGAGCAGTTCTTC. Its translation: CASSQDISGSNEQFF.

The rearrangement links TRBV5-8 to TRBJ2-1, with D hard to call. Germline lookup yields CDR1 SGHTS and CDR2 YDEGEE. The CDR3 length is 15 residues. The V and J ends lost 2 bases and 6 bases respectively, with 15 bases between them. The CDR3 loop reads CASSFLAGFGNEQFF. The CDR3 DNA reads TGTGCCAGCAGCTTTTTGGCTGGCTTCGGCAATGAGCAGTTCTTC.

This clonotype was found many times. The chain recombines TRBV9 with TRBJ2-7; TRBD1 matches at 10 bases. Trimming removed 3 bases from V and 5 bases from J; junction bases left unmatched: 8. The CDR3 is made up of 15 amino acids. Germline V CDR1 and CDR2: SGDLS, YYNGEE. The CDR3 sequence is CASSARDRGFNEQYF. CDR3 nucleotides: TGTGCCAGCAGCGCCCGGGACAGGGGATTTAACGAGCAGTACTTC. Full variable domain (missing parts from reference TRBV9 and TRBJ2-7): DSGVTQTPKHLITATGQRVTLRCSPRSGDLSVYWYQQSLDQGLQFLIQYYNGEERAKGNILERFSAQQFPDLHSELNLSSLELGDSALYFCASSARDRGFNEQYFGPGTRLTVT.

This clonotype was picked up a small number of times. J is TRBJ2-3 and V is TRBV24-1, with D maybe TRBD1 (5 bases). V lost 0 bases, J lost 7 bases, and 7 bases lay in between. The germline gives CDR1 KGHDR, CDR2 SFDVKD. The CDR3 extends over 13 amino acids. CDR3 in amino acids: CATSDLQGNTQYF. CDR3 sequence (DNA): TGTGCCACCAGTGATTTGCAGGGAAATACGCAGTATTTT.

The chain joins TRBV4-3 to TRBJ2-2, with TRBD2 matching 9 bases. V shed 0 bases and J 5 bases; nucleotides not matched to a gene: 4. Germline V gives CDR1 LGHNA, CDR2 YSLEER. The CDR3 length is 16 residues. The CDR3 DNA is TGCGCCAGCAGCCAAGATTTAGCGGGAGTTACCGGGGAGCTGTTTTTT. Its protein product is CASSQDLAGVTGELFF.

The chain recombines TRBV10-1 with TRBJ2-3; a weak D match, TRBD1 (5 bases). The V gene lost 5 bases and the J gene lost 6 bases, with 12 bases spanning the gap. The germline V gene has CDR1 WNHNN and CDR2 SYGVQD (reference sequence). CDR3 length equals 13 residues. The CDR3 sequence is CASSNTRADTQYF. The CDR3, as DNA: TGCGCCAGCAGTAATACCAGGGCCGATACGCAGTATTTT.

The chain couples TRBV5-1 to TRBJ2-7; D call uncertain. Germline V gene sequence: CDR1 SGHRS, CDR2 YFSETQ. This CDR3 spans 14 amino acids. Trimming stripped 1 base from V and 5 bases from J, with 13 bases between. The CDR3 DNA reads TGCGCCAGCAGCTTGCGAGACACCGCTCACGAGCAGTACTTC. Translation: CASSLRDTAHEQYF.

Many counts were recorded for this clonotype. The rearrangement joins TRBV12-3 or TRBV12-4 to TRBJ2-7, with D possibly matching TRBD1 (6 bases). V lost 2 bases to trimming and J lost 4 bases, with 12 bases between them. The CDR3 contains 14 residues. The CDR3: CASSLSAGAYEQYF. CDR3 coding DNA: TGTGCCAGCAGTTTATCGGCAGGGGCGTACGAGCAGTACTTC.

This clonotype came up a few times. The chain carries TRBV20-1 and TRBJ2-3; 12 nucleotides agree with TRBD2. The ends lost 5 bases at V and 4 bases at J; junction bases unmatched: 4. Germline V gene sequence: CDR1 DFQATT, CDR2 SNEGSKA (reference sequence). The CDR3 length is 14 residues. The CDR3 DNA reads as TGCAGTGCTTCGACTAGCGGGAGAGCAGATACGCAGTATTTT. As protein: CSASTSGRADTQYF.

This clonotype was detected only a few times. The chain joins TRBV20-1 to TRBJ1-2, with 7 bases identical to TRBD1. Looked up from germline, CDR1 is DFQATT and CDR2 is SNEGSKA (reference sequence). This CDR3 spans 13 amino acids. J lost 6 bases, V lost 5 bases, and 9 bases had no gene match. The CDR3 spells CSAGQYRGDGYTF. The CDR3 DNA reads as TGCAGTGCTGGACAGTACAGGGGTGATGGCTACACCTTC.

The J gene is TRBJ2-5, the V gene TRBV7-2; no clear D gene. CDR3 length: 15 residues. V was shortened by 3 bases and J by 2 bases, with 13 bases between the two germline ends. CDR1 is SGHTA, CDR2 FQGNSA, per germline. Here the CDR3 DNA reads TGTGCCAGCAGCTTTACGGCCACCCTACAAGAGACCCAGTACTTC. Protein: CASSFTATLQETQYF.

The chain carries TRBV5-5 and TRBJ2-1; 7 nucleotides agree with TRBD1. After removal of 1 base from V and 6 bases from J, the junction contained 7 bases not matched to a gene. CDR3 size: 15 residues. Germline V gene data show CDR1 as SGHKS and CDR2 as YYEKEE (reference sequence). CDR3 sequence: CASSLKPTGFNEQFF. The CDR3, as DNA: TGTGCCAGCAGCTTGAAGCCGACAGGGTTCAATGAGCAGTTCTTC.

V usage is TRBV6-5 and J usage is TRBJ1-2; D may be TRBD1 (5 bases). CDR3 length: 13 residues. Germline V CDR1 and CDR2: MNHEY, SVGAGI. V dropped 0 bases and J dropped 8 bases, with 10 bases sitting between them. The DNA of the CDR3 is TGTGCCAGCAGTTACTCGGCGGGGGTAGGCTACACCTTC. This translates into CASSYSAGVGYTF.

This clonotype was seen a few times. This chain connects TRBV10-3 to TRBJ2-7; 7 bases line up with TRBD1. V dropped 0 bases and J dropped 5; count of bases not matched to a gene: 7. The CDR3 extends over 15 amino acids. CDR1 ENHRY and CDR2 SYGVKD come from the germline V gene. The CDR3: CAISESGRGRDEQYF. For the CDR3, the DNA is TGTGCCATCAGTGAGTCGGGTAGGGGGCGAGACGAGCAGTACTTC.

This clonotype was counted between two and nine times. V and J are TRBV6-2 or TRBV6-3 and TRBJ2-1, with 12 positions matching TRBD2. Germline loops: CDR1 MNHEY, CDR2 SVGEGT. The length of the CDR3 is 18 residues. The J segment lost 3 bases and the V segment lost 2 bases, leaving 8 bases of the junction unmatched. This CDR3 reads CASSYPLAGGDFYNEQFF. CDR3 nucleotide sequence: TGTGCCAGCAGTTACCCGCTAGCGGGAGGGGATTTCTACAATGAGCAGTTCTTC.

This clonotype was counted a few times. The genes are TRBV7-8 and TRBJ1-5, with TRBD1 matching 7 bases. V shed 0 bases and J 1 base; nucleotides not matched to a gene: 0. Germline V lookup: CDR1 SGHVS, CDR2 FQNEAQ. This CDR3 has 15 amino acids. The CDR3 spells CASSLATGSNQPQHF. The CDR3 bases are TGTGCCAGCAGCTTAGCGACAGGGAGCAATCAGCCCCAGCATTTT.

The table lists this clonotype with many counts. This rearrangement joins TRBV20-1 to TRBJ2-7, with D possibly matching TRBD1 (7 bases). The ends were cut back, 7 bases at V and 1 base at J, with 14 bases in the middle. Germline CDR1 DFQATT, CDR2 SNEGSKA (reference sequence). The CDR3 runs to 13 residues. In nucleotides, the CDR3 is TGCAGTGGTAAAGCAGGGGGGTCCTACGAGCAGTACTTC. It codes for CSGKAGGSYEQYF.

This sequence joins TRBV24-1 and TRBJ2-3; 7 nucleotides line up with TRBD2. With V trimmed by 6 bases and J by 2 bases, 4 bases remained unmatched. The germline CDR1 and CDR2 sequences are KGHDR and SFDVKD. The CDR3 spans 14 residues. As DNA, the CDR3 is TGTGCCACCAGTACAGCGGGACTCACAGATACGCAGTATTTT. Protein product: CATSTAGLTDTQYF.

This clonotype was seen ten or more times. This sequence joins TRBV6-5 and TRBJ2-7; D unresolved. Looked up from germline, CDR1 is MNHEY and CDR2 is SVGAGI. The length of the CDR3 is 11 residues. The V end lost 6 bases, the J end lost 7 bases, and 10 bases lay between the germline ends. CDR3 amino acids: CASRSLLEQYF. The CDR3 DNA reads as TGTGCCAGCAGATCACTTTTGGAGCAGTACTTC.

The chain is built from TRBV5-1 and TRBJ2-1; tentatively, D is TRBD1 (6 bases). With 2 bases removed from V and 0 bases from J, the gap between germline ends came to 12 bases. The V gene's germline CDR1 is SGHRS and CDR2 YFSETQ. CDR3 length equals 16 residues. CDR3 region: CASSLLDRSSYNEQFF. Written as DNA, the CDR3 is TGCGCCAGCAGCTTACTTGACAGGAGCTCCTACAATGAGCAGTTCTTC. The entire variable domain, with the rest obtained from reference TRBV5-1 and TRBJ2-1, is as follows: KAGVTQTPRYLIKTRGQQVTLSCSPISGHRSVSWYQQTPGQGLQFLFEYFSETQRNKGNFPGRFSGRQFSNSRSEMNVSTLELGDSALYLCASSLLDRSSYNEQFFGPGTRLTVL.